These 6 T cell receptor beta chains originate from one sample sequenced in a study of T cells after yellow fever vaccination. TCRdb reprocessed the 5' RACE reads with MiXCR, giving one entry per CDR3 protein. The repertoire consists of just under 600,000 distinct CDR3 sequences, with 13% occurring once and the leading ten covering more than 13%. The material was PBMCs, obtained on the day of the yellow fever booster vaccination. Source of these receptors: a man younger than 45 who received the YFV17D yellow fever vaccine.

This clonotype was picked up many times. The V and J genes are TRBV24-1 and TRBJ2-7; TRBD2 agrees at 7 bases. In germline, CDR1 is KGHDR, CDR2 SFDVKD. CDR3 length: 15 residues. V lost 0 bases, J lost 5 bases, and 6 bases stayed unmatched. As DNA, the CDR3 is TGTGCCACCAGTGATTTGAGAGGCGGGAGCAACGAGCAGTACTTC. Its protein is CATSDLRGGSNEQYF.

This clonotype appeared a few times. The CDR3 here is CSARDSRDSPLHF. For the CDR3, the DNA is TGCAGTGCTAGAGATTCCAGGGATTCACCCCTCCACTTT. The chain joins TRBV20-1 to TRBJ1-6; TRBD1 is a possible D gene (5 bases). The CDR3 runs to 13 residues. The V end was cut by 0 bases, the J end by 8 bases, with 8 bases between. Germline V gene lookup returns CDR1 DFQATT and CDR2 SNEGSKA (reference sequence).

This sequence joins TRBV20-1 and TRBJ2-3, with 11 bases that match TRBD2. Germline CDR1 reads DFQATT; CDR2 reads SNEGSKA (reference sequence). The J segment lost 1 base and the V segment lost 4 bases, leaving 7 bases of the junction unmatched. The CDR3 is made up of 16 amino acids. CDR3 sequence: CSAKRGLAGRTDTQYF. The CDR3 coding sequence is TGCAGTGCTAAACGTGGACTAGCGGGTCGCACAGATACGCAGTATTTT.

This clonotype was found once. The CDR3 spells CASSLQSQGNEQYF. The CDR3 DNA reads TGCGCCAGCAGCTTGCAGTCACAGGGTAACGAGCAGTACTTC. The chain carries TRBV5-1 and TRBJ2-7; D might be TRBD1 (6 bases). Trimming cost V 1 base and J 5 bases, with 13 bases left between them. Germline V gene data show CDR1 as SGHRS and CDR2 as YFSETQ. This CDR3 is 14 amino acids long.

V and J are TRBV6-5 and TRBJ1-4; tentatively, D is TRBD1 (6 bases). V was clipped by 0 bases and J by 8 bases, with 10 bases between them. Per germline, CDR1 MNHEY and CDR2 SVGAGI. The CDR3 sequence is 14 residues long. Written as DNA, the CDR3 is TGTGCCAGCAGTTACTCGCAGGGGAGGGAAAAACTGTTTTTT. Its protein product is CASSYSQGREKLFF.

This chain joins TRBV18 and TRBJ2-5, with D perhaps TRBD1 (6 bases). CDR3 length equals 14 residues. V dropped 0 bases and J dropped 5 bases, with 10 bases sitting between them. CDR1 and CDR2 (germline): KGHSH, LQKENI. This CDR3 is CASSPPTGVETQYF. CDR3 sequence (DNA): TGTGCCAGCTCACCACCGACAGGCGTGGAGACCCAGTACTTC.